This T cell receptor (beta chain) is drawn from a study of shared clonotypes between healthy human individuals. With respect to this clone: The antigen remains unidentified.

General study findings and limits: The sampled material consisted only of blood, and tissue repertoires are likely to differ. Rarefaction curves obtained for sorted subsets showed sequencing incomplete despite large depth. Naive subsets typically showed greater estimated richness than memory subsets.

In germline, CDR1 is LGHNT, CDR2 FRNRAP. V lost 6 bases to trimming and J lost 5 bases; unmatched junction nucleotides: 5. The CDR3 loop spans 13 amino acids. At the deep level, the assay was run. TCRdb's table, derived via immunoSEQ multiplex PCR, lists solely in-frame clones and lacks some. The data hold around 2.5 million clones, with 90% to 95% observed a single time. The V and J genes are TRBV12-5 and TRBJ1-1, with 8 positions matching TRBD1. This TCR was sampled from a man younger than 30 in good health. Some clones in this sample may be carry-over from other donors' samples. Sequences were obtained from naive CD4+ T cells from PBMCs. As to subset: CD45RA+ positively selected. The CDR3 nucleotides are TGTGCTAGTGGCCTAGACAGGGGAACTGAAGCTTTCTTT. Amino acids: CASGLDRGTEAFF.